This T cell receptor beta chain was recorded in a study of T cells in Graves' hyperthyroidism and ophthalmopathy. Study-wide results and limits: Blood also held most thyroid clonotypes expanded beyond 0.001. Onset of ophthalmopathy came a median approximately 6.9 months after the model predicted it.

Hyperthyroidism of Graves' type that showed no ophthalmopathy progression within 18 months was stable. This clonotype showed up many times. Its antigen is unidentified. The TCR beta CDR3 regions underwent amplification using RNA transcripts as the source. HTBI primers were used for first-round RT-PCR of the TCR CDR3. TCRdb called the multiplex PCR reads again in MiXCR, with one record for every CDR3 protein. Of a few hundred thousand distinct CDR3 sequences detected, 40% to 55% appear once; the ten largest clones hold around 7.7%. Germline V gene data show CDR1 as WSHSY and CDR2 as SAAADI. The CDR3 has 13 amino acids. The V gene lost 4 bases and the J gene lost 3 bases, with 7 bases spanning the gap.

Input material: peripheral blood or thyroid tissue (not recorded which). The receptor was isolated from a woman between 18 and 29 years old with Graves' hyperthyroidism. This sequence joins TRBV10-2 and TRBJ1-5; D gene ambiguous. As DNA, the CDR3 is TGCGCCAGCAGTGGAGGGTACAATCAGCCCCAGCATTTT. Residues: CASSGGYNQPQHF.